A single sample is the source of the 24 T cell receptor beta chains below, sequenced in a study of OX40 agonist ivuxolimab in advanced cancers. Sequenced by immunoSEQ multiplex PCR; TCRdb stores in-frame clones only, minus some. The sample lists about 45,000 clones, about 79% seen once, with around 2.7% in the top ten. The material was CD4+ or CD8+ T cells sorted from blood, obtained in a trial of the OX40 agonist ivuxolimab. The receptors originated from an adult with an advanced solid tumor such as melanoma, head and neck, liver or kidney cancer.

The gene calls are TRBV19 and TRBJ1-2, with a possible D match to TRBD1 (5 bases). Germline lookup yields CDR1 LNHDA and CDR2 SQIVND (reference sequence). Between the trimmed V and J ends, which lost 3 bases and 0 bases, there was a span of 8 bases. The CDR3 spans 14 residues. CDR3 protein: CASSMTATNYGYTF. In DNA, the CDR3 is TGTGCCAGTAGTATGACAGCAACTAACTATGGCTACACCTTC.

V and J are TRBV6-5 and TRBJ1-1; TRBD1 might be the D (5 bases). V was clipped by 6 bases and J by 2 bases, with 13 bases between them. The CDR3 totals 14 residues. Germline V gives CDR1 MNHEY, CDR2 SVGAGI. For the CDR3, the DNA is TGTGCCAGCAGGCCTTCCCGGGACAACACTGAAGCTTTCTTT. Encoded protein: CASRPSRDNTEAFF.

The chain recombines TRBV2 with TRBJ1-6; the D gene is possibly TRBD1 (6 bases). V was pared by 4 bases and J by 10 bases, with 11 bases between. This CDR3 spans 13 amino acids. Germline values: CDR1 SNHLY, CDR2 FYNNEI. The CDR3 nucleotides are TGTGCCAGCAGTGGGGCAGGGGACTCACCCCTCCACTTT. Translated: CASSGAGDSPLHF. Combining the CDR3 with reference TRBV2 and TRBJ1-6 gives the whole variable domain EPEVTQTPSHQVTQMGQEVILRCVPISNHLYFYWYRQILGQKVEFLVSFYNNEISEKSEIFDDQFSVERPDGSNFTLKIRSTKLEDSAMYFCASSGAGDSPLHFGNGTRLTVT.

The V call is TRBV10-2, the J call TRBJ2-2, with 11 positions matching TRBD2. Germline CDR1 and CDR2: WSHSY and SAAADI. There are 17 residues in the CDR3. The V segment lost 10 bases and the J segment 0 bases; nucleotides outside the gene matches: 10. For the CDR3, the DNA is TGCGCCACAACCGGGACTAGCGGACCAACGAACACCGGGGAGCTGTTTTTT. Amino acids: CATTGTSGPTNTGELFF.

This clone was counted a single time. The chain links TRBV7-3 to TRBJ2-2; perhaps TRBD2 as D (6 bases). The CDR3 is made up of 17 amino acids. Germline assignment: CDR1 SGHTA and CDR2 FQGTGA. The germline V and J ends were trimmed by 2 bases and 2 bases, with 15 bases remaining between them. The CDR3 region is CASSLEPISGNTGELFF. In DNA form, the CDR3 reads TGTGCCAGCAGCTTAGAACCGATTAGCGGAAACACCGGGGAGCTGTTTTTT.

The CDR3 region is CASSLEERRKDGSRHEQYF. The CDR3 nucleotides read TGTGCCAGCAGCTTAGAAGAGAGGAGAAAAGACGGGAGCCGCCACGAGCAGTACTTC. The chain carries TRBV7-8 and TRBJ2-5; a possible D gene is TRBD2 (6 bases). The J call may be in error: the DNA end matches TRBJ2-7 better. This CDR3 contains 19 residues. Germline CDR1 and CDR2: SGHVS and FQNEAQ.

This clone was seen just once. This sequence joins TRBV11-2 and TRBJ2-7, with 10 bases fitting TRBD2. CDR3 length: 15 residues. Germline V lookup: CDR1 SGHAT, CDR2 FQNNGV. V shed 3 bases, J shed 2 bases, and the junction held 4 bases outside the gene matches. CDR3 DNA sequence: TGTGCCAGCAGCTTGACTAGCGGGTCTGCCTACGAGCAGTACTTC. It translates to CASSLTSGSAYEQYF.

The rearrangement links TRBV7-2 to TRBJ1-2; 10 nucleotides align to TRBD1. The V and J ends lost 4 bases and 4 bases, in that order; junction bases with no gene match: 9. CDR3 length equals 16 residues. Germline CDR1 reads SGHTA; CDR2 reads FQGNSA. CDR3 protein: CASSSRQGASSYGYTF. The CDR3 DNA reads as TGTGCCAGCAGCTCCCGACAGGGGGCCTCCTCCTATGGCTACACCTTC.

The rearrangement joins TRBV11-2 to TRBJ2-5; TRBD1 matches 9 bases. The better agreement between TRBJ2-7 and the DNA end casts doubt on the J call. CDR3 length equals 17 residues. Germline V CDR1 and CDR2: SGHAT, FQNNGV. The CDR3 loop is CASSFGPLGQGNYEQYF. The DNA for the CDR3 is TGTGCCAGCAGCTTTGGCCCCTTGGGACAGGGCAACTACGAGCAGTACTTC.

CDR3 sequence (DNA): TGTGCCAGCAGCGCTGGACAGGGGTGGTTCACTGAAGCTTTCTTT. It is translated as CASSAGQGWFTEAFF. The chain couples TRBV5-8 to TRBJ1-1; 9 bases map to TRBD1. Per germline, CDR1 SGHTS and CDR2 YDEGEE. The CDR3 is made up of 15 amino acids. The ends lost 4 bases at V and 4 bases at J; junction bases unmatched: 8.

V is TRBV30 and J is TRBJ2-2; D possibly uses TRBD1 or TRBD2 (6 bases each). In germline, CDR1 is GTSNPN, CDR2 SVGIG (reference sequence). The V end lost 5 bases, the J end lost 6 bases, and 13 bases lay between the germline ends. The CDR3 is 13 residues long. CDR3 region: CAWGGRRAGELFF. The DNA for the CDR3 is TGTGCCTGGGGGGGGCGGAGGGCCGGGGAGCTGTTTTTT.

The genes are TRBV12-5 and TRBJ2-7; no definite D call. Per germline, CDR1 LGHNT and CDR2 FRNRAP. Trimming left V 0 bases short and J 2 bases short, with 5 bases between. The CDR3 has 13 amino acids. CDR3 DNA: TGTGCTAGTGGTTTGGTACCGGCCTACGAGCAGTACTTC. This gives the protein CASGLVPAYEQYF. The complete variable domain, with remaining parts taken from reference TRBV12-5 and TRBJ2-7, reads DARVTQTPRHKVTEMGQEVTMRCQPILGHNTVFWYRQTMMQGLELLAYFRNRAPLDDSGMPKDRFSAEMPDATLATLKIQPSEPRDSAVYFCASGLVPAYEQYFGPGTRLTVT.

V is TRBV6-5 and J is TRBJ2-2, with D possibly TRBD1 on 7 matching bases. Trimming left V 3 bases short and J 0 bases short, with 11 bases between. The CDR3 sequence is 16 residues long. The germline V gene has CDR1 MNHEY and CDR2 SVGAGI. CDR3 in amino acids: CASSYPGGTNTGELFF. DNA of the CDR3: TGTGCCAGCAGTTATCCAGGGGGGACGAACACCGGGGAGCTGTTTTTT.

The chain recombines TRBV19 with TRBJ2-3; 8 nucleotides align to TRBD1. Germline trimming cut 3 bases from V and 1 base from J; bases unmatched to any gene: 6. This CDR3 contains 16 residues. CDR1 and CDR2 from the germline V gene are LNHDA and SQIVND (reference sequence). CDR3 sequence (DNA): TGTGCCAGTAGTATTTTGCAGGGGGCCCGCACAGATACGCAGTATTTT. Encoded protein: CASSILQGARTDTQYF.

This sequence joins TRBV5-6 and TRBJ2-5, with TRBD2 matching over 9 bases. The CDR3 extends over 17 amino acids. CDR1 is SGHDT and CDR2 is YYEEEE in the germline V gene. J gave up 5 bases and V 0 bases, and 11 bases lay outside the gene matches. The CDR3 bases are TGTGCCAGCAGCTTGGGGCTAGCGGGGCACCATAGGGAGACCCAGTACTTC. This translates into CASSLGLAGHHRETQYF. Full variable domain (remainder filled in from reference TRBV5-6 and TRBJ2-5): DAGVTQSPTHLIKTRGQQVTLRCSPKSGHDTVSWYQQALGQGPQFIFQYYEEEERQRGNFPDRFSGHQFPNYSSELNVNALLLGDSALYLCASSLGLAGHHRETQYFGPGTRLLVL.

The chain recombines TRBV7-3 with TRBJ1-2; D not resolved. The ends were cut back, 11 bases at V and 8 bases at J, with 12 bases in the middle. This CDR3 spans 10 amino acids. CDR1 and CDR2 from the germline V gene are SGHTA and FQGTGA. CDR3 in amino acids: CASSGRGYTF. CDR3 nucleotides: TGTGCCTCCTCCGGCAGGGGCTACACCTTC.

The V gene is TRBV7-9, the J gene TRBJ1-3, with D hard to call. Germline values: CDR1 SEHNR, CDR2 FQNEAQ (reference sequence). The length of the CDR3 is 14 residues. Trimming stripped 0 bases from V and 5 bases from J, with 8 bases between. The CDR3 region has the DNA TGTGCCAGCAGCTTAGCGCGGAGTCGAAACACCATATATTTT. It encodes CASSLARSRNTIYF. The complete variable domain, with remaining parts taken from reference TRBV7-9 and TRBJ1-3, reads DTGVSQNPRHKITKRGQNVTFRCDPISEHNRLYWYRQTLGQGPEFLTYFQNEAQLEKSRLLSDRFSAERPKGSFSTLEIQRTEQGDSAMYLCASSLARSRNTIYFGEGSWLTVV.

This clone came up once. The V gene is TRBV2, the J gene TRBJ2-5; 7 nucleotides agree with TRBD1. Germline CDR1 SNHLY, CDR2 FYNNEI. The CDR3 contains 14 residues. V gave up 6 bases and J gave up 5 bases; unmatched junction bases: 9. As DNA, the CDR3 is TGTGCCAGCAGACCCGGACAGGTGCAGGAGACCCAGTACTTC. Protein sequence: CASRPGQVQETQYF. Based on the CDR3 plus reference TRBV2 and TRBJ2-5, the full variable domain is EPEVTQTPSHQVTQMGQEVILRCVPISNHLYFYWYRQILGQKVEFLVSFYNNEISEKSEIFDDQFSVERPDGSNFTLKIRSTKLEDSAMYFCASRPGQVQETQYFGPGTRLLVL.

V usage is TRBV7-2 and J usage is TRBJ1-4; D remains unclear. CDR1 is SGHTA, CDR2 FQGNSA, per germline. The CDR3 loop spans 12 amino acids. V lost 3 bases to trimming and J lost 7 bases, with 6 bases between them. Here the CDR3 DNA reads TGTGCCAGCAGCTTGGACCGTGAAAAACTGTTTTTT. Translated: CASSLDREKLFF.

Comment on this clone: Germline is not matched at one junction end, which may reflect a read error. J is TRBJ2-5 and V is TRBV14; D gene unclear. The CDR3 spans 17 residues. Germline V gene lookup returns CDR1 SGHDN and CDR2 FVKESK. This CDR3 is CASNQDINRAAQETQYF. The CDR3 coding sequence is TGTGCCAGCAACCAAGATATTAATCGCGCCGCACAAGAGACCCAGTACTTC. The full variable domain, with the rest looked up from reference TRBV14 and TRBJ2-5, is EAGVTQFPSHSVIEKGQTVTLRCDPISGHDNLYWYRRVMGKEIKFLLHFVKESKQDESGMPNNRFLAERTGGTYSTLKVQPAELEDSGVYFCASNQDINRAAQETQYFGPGTRLLVL.

The V gene is TRBV7-9, the J gene TRBJ1-1, with D hard to call. The length of the CDR3 is 11 residues. V lost 3 bases to trimming and J lost 7 bases, with 6 bases between them. Germline CDR1 is SEHNR and CDR2 is FQNEAQ (reference sequence). The DNA of the CDR3 is TGTGCCAGCAGCTTGCTCGGTGAAGCTTTCTTT. Its translation: CASSLLGEAFF. Together with reference TRBV7-9 and TRBJ1-1, the CDR3 gives the full variable domain: DTGVSQNPRHKITKRGQNVTFRCDPISEHNRLYWYRQTLGQGPEFLTYFQNEAQLEKSRLLSDRFSAERPKGSFSTLEIQRTEQGDSAMYLCASSLLGEAFFGQGTRLTVV.

J is TRBJ2-1 and V is TRBV5-6, with D perhaps matching TRBD2 (7 bases). The germline CDR1 and CDR2 sequences are SGHDT and YYEEEE. CDR3 size: 15 residues. V lost 5 bases, J lost 3 bases, and 15 bases lay in between. CDR3 amino acids: CASREAGTHYNEQFF. CDR3 DNA sequence: TGTGCCAGCAGGGAAGCGGGGACACACTACAATGAGCAGTTCTTC.

The chain links TRBV2 to TRBJ2-4; 9 bases align to TRBD1. The V gene's germline CDR1 is SNHLY and CDR2 FYNNEI. There are 16 residues in the CDR3. The V and J ends lost 6 bases and 0 bases, in that order; junction bases with no gene match: 6. The CDR3: CASRETGGLAKNIQYF. The CDR3 coding sequence is TGTGCCAGCAGAGAGACAGGGGGTTTAGCCAAAAACATTCAGTACTTC.

The chain joins TRBV19 to TRBJ1-1; D is ambiguous. The length of the CDR3 is 13 residues. V was trimmed by 4 bases and J by 12 bases, leaving 18 bases between them. The germline V gene encodes CDR1 LNHDA and CDR2 SQIVND (reference sequence). The CDR3 nucleotides are TGTGCCAGTAGTAGTAGGGAGAAAGGTTGGTCTTTCTTT. Encoded protein: CASSSREKGWSFF.